This is a list of T cell receptor beta chains from one sample in a study of blood T cell repertoires in COVID-19. Profiled with immunoSEQ multiplex PCR; TCRdb holds only in-frame clones, not every one. The sample carries about 180,000 clones, around 90% recorded once. Sequencing was carried out using peripheral blood. The receptors originated from a woman between 45 and 60 years old with acute or convalescent COVID-19. Each CDR3 is given with its conserved first and last residue. A D gene is named only where the DNA matches it firmly. Size is stated for part of the rows, as once, few or many counts, or as a class when the clone is expanded.

v_call: TRBV12-3/TRBV12-4; clone_size: NA; d_call: NA; j_call: TRBJ1-5; cdr3_nt: TGTGCCAGCAGTCCCGAGGGTAATCAGCCCCAGCATTTT; cdr3_aa: CASSPEGNQPQHF
v_call: TRBV19; clone_size: NA; d_call: TRBD2; j_call: TRBJ2-7; cdr3_nt: TGTGCCAGTAGCACTCCGGGAGGCCGCACTTACGAGCAGTACTTC; cdr3_aa: CASSTPGGRTYEQYF
v_call: TRBV2; clone_size: NA; d_call: NA; j_call: TRBJ1-2; cdr3_nt: TGTGCCAGCAGTGAATTTCGGTACACCTTC; cdr3_aa: CASSEFRYTF
v_call: TRBV18; clone_size: once; d_call: TRBD2; j_call: TRBJ2-7; cdr3_nt: TGTGCCAGCTCACTAGCGGGGGGCGAGCAGTACTTC; cdr3_aa: CASSLAGGEQYF
v_call: TRBV3-1/TRBV3-2; clone_size: NA; d_call: NA; j_call: TRBJ2-7; cdr3_nt: TGTGCCAGCAGCCCAACGACAGAGTACGAGCAGTACTTC; cdr3_aa: CASSPTTEYEQYF
v_call: TRBV7-2; clone_size: NA; d_call: TRBD1; j_call: TRBJ1-2; cdr3_nt: TGTGCCAGCAGCCAGGGACAGGAGGACCCCTATGGCTACACCTTC; cdr3_aa: CASSQGQEDPYGYTF
v_call: TRBV5-1; clone_size: NA; d_call: TRBD1; j_call: TRBJ1-1; cdr3_nt: TGCGCCAGCAGCCCCGAGCACAGGGGGCTCACTGAAGCTTTCTTT; cdr3_aa: CASSPEHRGLTEAFF
v_call: TRBV30; clone_size: NA; d_call: NA; j_call: TRBJ1-3; cdr3_nt: TGTGCCTGGAGCTGGACAGAGAGCTCTGGAAACACCATATATTTT; cdr3_aa: CAWSWTESSGNTIYF
v_call: TRBV3-1/TRBV3-2; clone_size: NA; d_call: TRBD2; j_call: TRBJ2-3; cdr3_nt: TGTGCCAGCAGCCCGACGGGAGGGGGATCAGATACGCAGTATTTT; cdr3_aa: CASSPTGGGSDTQYF
v_call: TRBV30; clone_size: NA; d_call: NA; j_call: TRBJ1-6; cdr3_nt: TGTGCCTGGAATATCGAGTTTAATTCACCCCTCCACTTT; cdr3_aa: CAWNIEFNSPLHF
v_call: TRBV9; clone_size: NA; d_call: NA; j_call: TRBJ1-3; cdr3_nt: TGTGCCAGCAGCGTAGCCCCCCTACCTCCTGGAAACACCATATATTTT; cdr3_aa: CASSVAPLPPGNTIYF
v_call: TRBV4-3; clone_size: NA; d_call: TRBD2; j_call: TRBJ2-1; cdr3_nt: TGCGCCAGCAGCCAGGACTGGTTCGGCGGGGGACACAATGAGCAGTTCTTC; cdr3_aa: CASSQDWFGGGHNEQFF
v_call: TRBV10-3; clone_size: NA; d_call: NA; j_call: TRBJ2-1; cdr3_nt: TGTGCCATCAGTGAGGTTGGCTTCAGGGTACAGTTCTTC; cdr3_aa: CAISEVGFRVQFF
v_call: TRBV5-5; clone_size: NA; d_call: NA; j_call: TRBJ1-3; cdr3_nt: TGTGCCAGCAGCGTGGCCATGGGGGCGAGTGGAAACACCATATATTTT; cdr3_aa: CASSVAMGASGNTIYF
v_call: TRBV2; clone_size: NA; d_call: NA; j_call: TRBJ2-5; cdr3_nt: TGTGCCAGCAGTAGCTCTACCCAGTACTTC; cdr3_aa: CASSSSTQYF
v_call: TRBV4-1; clone_size: few; d_call: NA; j_call: TRBJ2-2; cdr3_nt: TGCGCCAGCAGCCAGCCCCTATCGGGGTTGGACACCGGGGAGCTGTTTTTT; cdr3_aa: CASSQPLSGLDTGELFF